This T cell receptor beta chain is drawn from a study of blood T cell repertoires in COVID-19. Study at large: The United States, Italy and Spain were the sources of the acute and convalescent COVID-19 samples. T cells, B-cell-depleted T cells, or PBMCs supplied cDNA or gDNA.

V lost 2 bases, J lost 6 bases, and 11 bases stayed unmatched. The CDR3 sequence is 17 residues long. In germline, CDR1 is KGHSH, CDR2 LQKENI. Original processing notes: Reference gene primers were amplified, and this amplification served to estimate nucleated cell counts. The repertoire was sequenced with immunoSEQ multiplex PCR; TCRdb's copy has only in-frame clones and lacks some. That table is the source of V, J and clone size, and D and trimming were worked out from the DNA. Of nearly 350,000 clones in the sample, about 93% were seen once. The clonotype originates from a young woman who had recovered from COVID-19. Material: peripheral blood. The V gene is TRBV18, the J gene TRBJ1-5, with 9 bases identical to TRBD1. CDR3 sequence: CASSPRQPGQGSQPQHF. The DNA for the CDR3 is TGTGCCAGCTCACCAAGGCAACCGGGACAGGGAAGTCAGCCCCAGCATTTT.